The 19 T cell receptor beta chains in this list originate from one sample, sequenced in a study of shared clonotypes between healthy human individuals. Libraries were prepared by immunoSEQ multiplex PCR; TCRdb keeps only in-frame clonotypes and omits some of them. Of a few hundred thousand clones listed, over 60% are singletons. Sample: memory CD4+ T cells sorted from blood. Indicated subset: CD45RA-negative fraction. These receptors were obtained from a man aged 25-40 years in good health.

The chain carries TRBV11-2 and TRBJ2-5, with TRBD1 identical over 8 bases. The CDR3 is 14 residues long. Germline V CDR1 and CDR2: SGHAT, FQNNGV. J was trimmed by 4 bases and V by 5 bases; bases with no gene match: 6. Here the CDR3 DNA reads TGTGCCAGCAGCCGGACAGGGTCGGTAGAGACCCAGTACTTC. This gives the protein CASSRTGSVETQYF. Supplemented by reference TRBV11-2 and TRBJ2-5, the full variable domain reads EAGVAQSPRYKIIEKRQSVAFWCNPISGHATLYWYQQILGQGPKLLIQFQNNGVVDDSQLPKDRFSAERLKGVDSTLKIQPAKLEDSAVYLCASSRTGSVETQYFGPGTRLLVL.

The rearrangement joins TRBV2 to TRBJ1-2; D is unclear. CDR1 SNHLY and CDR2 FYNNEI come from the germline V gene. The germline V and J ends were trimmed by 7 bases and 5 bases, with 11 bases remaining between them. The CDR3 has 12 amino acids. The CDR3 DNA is TGTGCCAGCACTCTGCAAGATTATGGCTACACCTTC. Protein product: CASTLQDYGYTF.

Here the CDR3 reads CASSAQNTDTQYF. The CDR3 coding sequence is TGTGCCAGCAGCGCTCAAAACACAGATACGCAGTATTTT. The chain is built from TRBV7-3 and TRBJ2-3; D remains unclear. CDR1 and CDR2 (germline): SGHTA, FQGTGA. V was pared by 5 bases and J by 2 bases, with 8 bases between. There are 13 residues in the CDR3.

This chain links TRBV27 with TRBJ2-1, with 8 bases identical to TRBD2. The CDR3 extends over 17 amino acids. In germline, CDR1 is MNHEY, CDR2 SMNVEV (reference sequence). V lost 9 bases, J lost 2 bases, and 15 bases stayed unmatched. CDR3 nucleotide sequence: TGTGCCAGTGGACGGCCGGCCCTAGCGGGTACCTACAATGAGCAGTTCTTC. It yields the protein CASGRPALAGTYNEQFF.

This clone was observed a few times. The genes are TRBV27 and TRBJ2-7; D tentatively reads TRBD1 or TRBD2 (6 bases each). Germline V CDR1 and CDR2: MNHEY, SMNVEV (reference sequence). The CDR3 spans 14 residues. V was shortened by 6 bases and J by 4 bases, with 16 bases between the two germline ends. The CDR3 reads CASRTGLRGYEQYF. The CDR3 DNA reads TGTGCCAGCAGAACAGGGCTCCGGGGGTACGAGCAGTACTTC.

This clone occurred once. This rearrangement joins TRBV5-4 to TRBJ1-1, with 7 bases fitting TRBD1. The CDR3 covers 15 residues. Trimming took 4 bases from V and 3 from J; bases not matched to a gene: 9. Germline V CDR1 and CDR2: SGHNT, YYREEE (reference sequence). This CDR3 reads CASSVLGQGDTEAFF. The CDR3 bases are TGTGCCAGCAGCGTCCTCGGGCAGGGGGACACTGAAGCTTTCTTT.

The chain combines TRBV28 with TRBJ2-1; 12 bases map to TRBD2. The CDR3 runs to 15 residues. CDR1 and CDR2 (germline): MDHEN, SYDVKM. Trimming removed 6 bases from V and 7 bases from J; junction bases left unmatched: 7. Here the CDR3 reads CASSSSSGRGNEQFF. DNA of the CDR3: TGTGCCAGCAGCTCCTCTAGCGGGAGGGGGAATGAGCAGTTCTTC. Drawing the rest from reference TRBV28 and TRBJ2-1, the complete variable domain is DVKVTQSSRYLVKRTGEKVFLECVQDMDHENMFWYRQDPGLGLRLIYFSYDVKMKEKGDIPEGYSVSREKKERFSLILESASTNQTSMYLCASSSSSGRGNEQFFGPGTRLTVL.

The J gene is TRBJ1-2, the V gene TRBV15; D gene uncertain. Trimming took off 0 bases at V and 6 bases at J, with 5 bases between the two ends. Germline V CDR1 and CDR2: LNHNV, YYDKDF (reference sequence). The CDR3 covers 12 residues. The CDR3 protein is CATSRDVDGYTF. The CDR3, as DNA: TGTGCCACCAGCAGAGATGTAGATGGCTACACCTTC. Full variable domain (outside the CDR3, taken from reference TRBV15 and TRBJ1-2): DAMVIQNPRYQVTQFGKPVTLSCSQTLNHNVMYWYQQKSSQAPKLLFHYYDKDFNNEADTPDNFQSRRPNTSFCFLDIRSPGLGDTAMYLCATSRDVDGYTFGSGTRLTVV.

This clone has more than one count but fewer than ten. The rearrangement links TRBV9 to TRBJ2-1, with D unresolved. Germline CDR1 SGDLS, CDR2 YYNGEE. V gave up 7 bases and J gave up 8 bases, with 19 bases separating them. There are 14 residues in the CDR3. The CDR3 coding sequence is TGTGCCAGCGCGGTAGCCCCCAGCGTTTATGAGCAGTTCTTC. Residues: CASAVAPSVYEQFF.

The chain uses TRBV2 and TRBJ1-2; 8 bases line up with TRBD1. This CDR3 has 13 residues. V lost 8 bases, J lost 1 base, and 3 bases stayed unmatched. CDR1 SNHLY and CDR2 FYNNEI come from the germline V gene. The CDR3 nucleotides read TGTGCCAGCGGACAGGGCAATAACTATGGCTACACCTTC. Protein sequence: CASGQGNNYGYTF.

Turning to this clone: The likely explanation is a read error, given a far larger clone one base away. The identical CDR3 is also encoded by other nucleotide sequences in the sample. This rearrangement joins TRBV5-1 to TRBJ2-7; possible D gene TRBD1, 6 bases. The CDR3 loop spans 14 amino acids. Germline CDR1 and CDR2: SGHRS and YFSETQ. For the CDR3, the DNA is TGCGCCAGCAGCTGGACAGTAGGGGCCTACGAGCAATACTTC. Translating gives CASSWTVGAYEQYF.

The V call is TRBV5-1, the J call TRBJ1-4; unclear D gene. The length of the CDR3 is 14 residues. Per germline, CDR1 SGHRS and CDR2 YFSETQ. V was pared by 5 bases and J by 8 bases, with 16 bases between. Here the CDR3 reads CASSDGAGREKLFF. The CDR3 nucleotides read TGCGCCAGCAGTGACGGTGCCGGGAGGGAAAAACTGTTTTTT.

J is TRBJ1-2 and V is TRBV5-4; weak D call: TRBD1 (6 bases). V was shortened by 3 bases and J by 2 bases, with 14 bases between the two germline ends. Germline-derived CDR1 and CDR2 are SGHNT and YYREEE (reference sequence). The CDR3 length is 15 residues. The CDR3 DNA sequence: TGTGCCAGCAGCTCTACAAGGGGGTCCAACTATGGCTACACCTTC. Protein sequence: CASSSTRGSNYGYTF. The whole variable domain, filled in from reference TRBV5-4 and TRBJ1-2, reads ETGVTQSPTHLIKTRGQQVTLRCSSQSGHNTVSWYQQALGQGPQFIFQYYREEENGRGNFPPRFSGLQFPNYSSELNVNALELDDSALYLCASSSTRGSNYGYTFGSGTRLTVV.

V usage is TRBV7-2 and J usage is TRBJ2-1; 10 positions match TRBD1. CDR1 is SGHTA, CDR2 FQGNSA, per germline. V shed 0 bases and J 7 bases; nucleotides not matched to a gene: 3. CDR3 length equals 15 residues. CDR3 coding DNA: TGTGCCAGCAGCTTAGCGGGACAGGGGAGGAATGAGCAGTTCTTC. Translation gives CASSLAGQGRNEQFF.

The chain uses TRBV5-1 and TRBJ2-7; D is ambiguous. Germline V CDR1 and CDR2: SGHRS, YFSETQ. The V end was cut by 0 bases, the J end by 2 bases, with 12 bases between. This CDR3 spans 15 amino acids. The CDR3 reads CASSLGSYSAYEQYF. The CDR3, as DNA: TGCGCCAGCAGCTTGGGTAGTTACTCAGCCTACGAGCAGTACTTC. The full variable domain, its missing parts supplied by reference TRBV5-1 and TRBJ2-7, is KAGVTQTPRYLIKTRGQQVTLSCSPISGHRSVSWYQQTPGQGLQFLFEYFSETQRNKGNFPGRFSGRQFSNSRSEMNVSTLELGDSALYLCASSLGSYSAYEQYFGPGTRLTVT.

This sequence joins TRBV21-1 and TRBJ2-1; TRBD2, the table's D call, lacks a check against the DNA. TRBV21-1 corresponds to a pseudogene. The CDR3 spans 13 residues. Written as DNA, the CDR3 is TGTGCCCTAGGAGCGGGAGCCCGAAATGAGCAGTTCTTC. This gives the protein CALGAGARNEQFF.

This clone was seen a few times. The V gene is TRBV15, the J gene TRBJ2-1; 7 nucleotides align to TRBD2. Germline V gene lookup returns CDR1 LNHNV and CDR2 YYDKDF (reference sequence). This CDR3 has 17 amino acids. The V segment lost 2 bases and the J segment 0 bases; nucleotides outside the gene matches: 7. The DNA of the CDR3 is TGTGCCACCAGCAGACCGCTTCGGGAGGACTCCTACAATGAGCAGTTCTTC. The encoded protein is CATSRPLREDSYNEQFF. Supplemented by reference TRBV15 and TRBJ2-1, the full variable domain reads DAMVIQNPRYQVTQFGKPVTLSCSQTLNHNVMYWYQQKSSQAPKLLFHYYDKDFNNEADTPDNFQSRRPNTSFCFLDIRSPGLGDTAMYLCATSRPLREDSYNEQFFGPGTRLTVL.

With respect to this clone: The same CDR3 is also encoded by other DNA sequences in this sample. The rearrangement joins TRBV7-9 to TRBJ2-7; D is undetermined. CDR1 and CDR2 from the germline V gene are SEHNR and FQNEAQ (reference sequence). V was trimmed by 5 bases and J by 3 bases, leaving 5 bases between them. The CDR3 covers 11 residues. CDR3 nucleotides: TGTGCCAGCAGCACGTACTACGAGCAGTACTTC. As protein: CASSTYYEQYF.

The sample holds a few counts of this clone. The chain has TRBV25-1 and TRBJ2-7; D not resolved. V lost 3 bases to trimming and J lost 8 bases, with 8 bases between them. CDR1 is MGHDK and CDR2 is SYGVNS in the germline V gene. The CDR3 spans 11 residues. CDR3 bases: TGTGCCAGCAGTGATGGGATGAAGCAGTACTTC. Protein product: CASSDGMKQYF.